This T cell receptor beta chain was found in a study of early T cells in non-severe SARS-CoV-2 infection. The table lists this clonotype with many counts. MiXCR was run by TCRdb on the 5' RACE reads, yielding one entry per CDR3 protein. The sample consists of over 35,000 distinct CDR3 sequences, roughly 5% of them appearing once. Germline V CDR1 and CDR2: DFQATT, SNEGSKA (reference sequence). V lost 0 bases to trimming and J lost 11 bases; unmatched junction nucleotides: 14. The length of the CDR3 is 16 residues. The chain recombines TRBV20-1 with TRBJ1-3; 9 nucleotides align to TRBD1. The TCR comes from an adult who was a healthcare worker with PCR-confirmed SARS-CoV-2 infection or an uninfected control (not recorded which). The sample consisted of whole blood. The CDR3 sequence is CSARDIGDRVKTAIYF. CDR3 in DNA: TGCAGTGCTAGAGATATTGGGGACAGGGTAAAAACCGCCATATATTTT.